In this sample, the clone carrying this T cell receptor beta chain turned up once. Its antigen is currently unknown. The germline V gene encodes CDR1 DFQATT and CDR2 SNEGSKA (reference sequence). CDR3 size: 13 residues. The V end lost 6 bases, the J end lost 12 bases, and 21 bases lay between the germline ends. MiXCR reprocessed the PCR reads for TCRdb. The sample holds around 59,000 clones; 15% to 20% are singletons and the top ten take more than 9%. This sample was included in a study of metastatic and nonmetastatic thyroid tumors. Study results and caveats: The reported finding was significantly higher TCR beta diversity in malignant thyroid tumors relative to benign nodules, in blood and tumor.

The entire patient cohort was treatment-naive prior to thyroid surgery. Sequencing was carried out using blood. The chain uses TRBV20-1 and TRBJ2-1; D possibly corresponds to TRBD2 (6 bases). The source is a male donor with papillary thyroid cancer or a benign thyroid nodule (not recorded which). Some clones in this sample may be carry-over from other donors' samples. The CDR3 sequence: CSAHGGLTEWQFF. CDR3 bases: TGCAGTGCCCATGGGGGGTTAACGGAGTGGCAGTTCTTC.